This T cell receptor (beta chain) is drawn from a study of blood T cells in healthy people across ages (dated by TCRdb to between 2014 and 2017). A note on the overall study: In model experiments, roughly one uniquely barcoded TCR beta cDNA molecule per two T cells was captured by template switching. Donors were grouped into four age groups: young (average 16 years), middle-aged (under 40), aged (roughly 67) and long-lived (just over 80). Donors of different ages were randomly distributed across sequencing lanes to avoid experimental bias. To track age-related changes in TCR beta repertoire diversity, the study relied on deep sequencing normalized with unique cDNA molecular identifiers. For two donors (one aged 18 to 30 and one aged 80 or older), the study analyzed two additional independent replicas of 1 million unique cDNA reads from the same blood draw. Results the study describes overall, beyond this receptor: As age increased, observed TCR beta diversity per million T cells dropped in a roughly linear way, and a significant reduction was already evident by age roughly 40. Compared with the aged group, the long-lived group had more naive CD4+ T cells, fewer expanded clones and increased TCR diversity, a pattern suggesting age selection. Observed TCR beta diversity correlated strongly with the percentage of naive T cells measured by flow cytometry. Bulk unsorted PBMC profiling prevented conclusive comparison of naive and antigen-experienced compartments. Because the CMV infection status of the donors was unknown, age-related changes in expanded clonotypes may potentially have been confounded. Total diversity estimates from one million sequenced T cells were considered lower bounds and underestimates.

Donors were 40 or so systemically healthy Caucasian individuals from Russia aged roughly 6 to 90 years. Each donor gave roughly 9.5 milliliters of peripheral blood, collected into EDTA-treated Vacutainer tubes. Ficoll-Paque density-gradient centrifugation was used to isolate PBMCs, with at least 7 million per sample. Total RNA was extracted from PBMCs with Trizol reagent, with at least 5 micrograms obtained per sample. For every donor, an aliquot of PBMCs went through flow cytometry to measure the percentages of naive CD45RAhigh/CD27high T cells. From its cysteine to its phenylalanine, the CDR3 spans 14 amino acids. The only DNA kept is the CDR3, 42 bases in frame from the first base. The germline V and J ends show losses of 4 bases and 10 bases respectively, and no gene match explains 7 bases of the junction. The method behind the library was 5' RACE. The listed sequencing device is Illumina HiSeq 2500. A second PCR of about 7 to 12 cycles was run with a J-beta primer mix and a sample-barcoded 5' primer. Each TCR beta cDNA molecule received a unique molecular identifier from a template-switch 5' adaptor carrying 12 random nucleotides. Each sample yielded at least 2.5 million CDR3-containing paired-end reads. First-strand cDNA synthesis was performed from all RNA using the Mint cDNA synthesis kit, with priming by a TRBC-specific oligonucleotide. Following uracil-DNA glycosylase treatment, a first 18-cycle PCR with universal primers M1SS and BC2_uni_R was performed on all cDNA. The authors' analysis ran thus. For normalization, 1 million high-quality reads, each with a distinct molecular identifier, were randomly selected from each sample. Instead of being binned into consensus sequences, reads that shared molecular identifiers were thrown out. MiTCR, run with a Q25 quality threshold and the strictest error-elimination algorithm, handled CDR3 identification, clonotype clustering and error correction. A nonparametric unseen species model using Euler transformation provided a lower-bound estimate of total TCR beta diversity. The public reads were reanalyzed by TCRdb: fastp trimming at Q25, MiXCR alignment, in-frame beta chains only. Merged by CDR3 protein, the rows form single entries marked with the most common genes and DNA. Here the V and J calls rest on TCRdb's processing, not on the authors' analysis. This sample has 710,000 or so distinct CDR3 sequences in its table, and 32% of those were observed once. Of the sample, 15% falls within the top ten clones.

On this clonotype: Its antigen is not yet known. No base qualities exist here, and no much larger clone lies one base off it.

The V and J genes are TRBV12-3 or TRBV12-4 and TRBJ1-6, and TRBD1 matches 7 of the central bases. The receptor was isolated from a woman older than 75 in good health. Donor details come from another sample of the same person, matched by shared clones. Sequenced material: blood. The DNA sequence reads TGTGCCAGCAGTTCCGGGACAGAAAGATCACCCCTCCACTTT. Translated, it gives CASSSGTERSPLHF.